These 21 T cell receptor beta chains came from one sample sequenced in a study of cytomegalovirus exposure and HLA in healthy donors. The PCR made use of 60 Vbeta and 13 Jbeta primers. Profiled with immunoSEQ multiplex PCR; TCRdb holds only in-frame clones, not every one. This table has about 160,000 clones, roughly four fifths appearing once. The sequenced sample consisted of PBMCs. The receptors originated from a woman in her late teens or twenties in good health and CMV-seronegative.

This clone was detected a few times. The genes are TRBV30 and TRBJ1-3; no definite D call. The CDR3 has 11 amino acids. Germline loops: CDR1 GTSNPN, CDR2 SVGIG (reference sequence). V lost 2 bases, J lost 6 bases, and 5 bases lay in between. The CDR3 loop is CAWSLLNTIYF. The CDR3 region has the DNA TGTGCCTGGAGTCTCCTAAACACCATATATTTT.

The chain combines TRBV2 with TRBJ2-3; weak D call: TRBD2 (5 bases). This CDR3 has 15 amino acids. Trimming pared 7 bases from V and 0 bases from J, leaving 14 bases between. Germline V gene lookup returns CDR1 SNHLY and CDR2 FYNNEI. CDR3 nucleotides: TGTGCCAGCAAACGTCAGAGCGGTAGCACAGATACGCAGTATTTT. Protein: CASKRQSGSTDTQYF.

V usage is TRBV5-1 and J usage is TRBJ2-2, with no clear D. This CDR3 spans 16 amino acids. The germline CDR1 and CDR2 sequences are SGHRS and YFSETQ. V was pared by 4 bases and J by 1 base, with 14 bases between. The CDR3, as DNA: TGCGCCAGCAGCCCAACAAGTGGGCTGAACACCGGGGAGCTGTTTTTT. It yields the protein CASSPTSGLNTGELFF. Based on the CDR3 plus reference TRBV5-1 and TRBJ2-2, the full variable domain is KAGVTQTPRYLIKTRGQQVTLSCSPISGHRSVSWYQQTPGQGLQFLFEYFSETQRNKGNFPGRFSGRQFSNSRSEMNVSTLELGDSALYLCASSPTSGLNTGELFFGEGSRLTVL.

The V and J genes are TRBV6-5 and TRBJ2-7, with a possible D match to TRBD1 (5 bases). Trimming removed 2 bases at V and 6 bases at J, with 14 bases between. Germline CDR1 is MNHEY and CDR2 is SVGAGI. This CDR3 is 14 amino acids long. Written as DNA, the CDR3 is TGTGCCAGCAGTTACGACAGCCCCCCGTCCGAGCAGTACTTC. Translation gives CASSYDSPPSEQYF.

The chain is built from TRBV19 and TRBJ2-7, with D possibly TRBD1 on 6 matching bases. In germline, CDR1 is LNHDA, CDR2 SQIVND (reference sequence). The V and J ends lost 6 bases and 2 bases respectively, with 17 bases between them. The CDR3 contains 15 residues. The CDR3 DNA is TGTGCCAGTAGCTTATACCGGGACACTACCTACGAGCAGTACTTC. Translating gives CASSLYRDTTYEQYF.

CDR3 in DNA: TGTGCCAGCTCACCCTCGGACGGGGACTATGGCTACACCTTC. This translates into CASSPSDGDYGYTF. The chain links TRBV18 to TRBJ1-2; D unclear. This CDR3 is 14 amino acids long. Per germline, CDR1 KGHSH and CDR2 LQKENI. Trimming shortened V by 3 bases and J by 3 bases, and 11 bases separated the two germline ends.

This clone was seen a few times. The V call is TRBV5-1, the J call TRBJ1-1; the match to TRBD1 covers 8 bases. Unmatched junction bases numbered 8, after V lost 2 bases and J lost 5 bases. There are 15 residues in the CDR3. The germline CDR1 and CDR2 sequences are SGHRS and YFSETQ. CDR3 protein: CASSFGQGGRTEAFF. For the CDR3, the DNA is TGCGCCAGCAGCTTTGGACAGGGAGGGAGAACTGAAGCTTTCTTT.

The chain uses TRBV18 and TRBJ2-5; TRBD1 is a possible D gene (6 bases). CDR3 length: 13 residues. The V end lost 4 bases, the J end lost 2 bases, and 8 bases lay between the germline ends. Germline assignment: CDR1 KGHSH and CDR2 LQKENI. The CDR3 region is CASSQDRQETQYF. CDR3 DNA sequence: TGTGCCAGCTCACAGGACAGACAAGAGACCCAGTACTTC.

Of note for this clone: One end of the junction does not line up with germline, which may come from a read error. The CDR3 here is CASSPTSGADTQYF. The CDR3, as DNA: TGTGCTAGCAGCCCTACTAGCGGGGCAGATACGCAGTATTTT. The chain couples TRBV7-7 to TRBJ2-3; 10 bases line up with TRBD2. The CDR3 extends over 14 amino acids. Germline lookup yields CDR1 SSHAT and CDR2 FNYEAQ (reference sequence).

The gene calls are TRBV7-9 and TRBJ2-1; D call uncertain. Germline values: CDR1 SEHNR, CDR2 FQNEAQ (reference sequence). V was pared by 1 base and J by 8 bases, with 15 bases between. The CDR3 runs 15 residues. In nucleotides, the CDR3 is TGTGCCAGCAGCTTAGAACCCGGATTAGCCGATGAGCAGTTCTTC. Amino acids: CASSLEPGLADEQFF.

The chain combines TRBV11-2 with TRBJ1-6, with D possibly TRBD1 on 5 matching bases. This CDR3 comprises 18 residues. Germline V gene lookup returns CDR1 SGHAT and CDR2 FQNNGV. Trimming cost V 6 bases and J 0 bases, with 18 bases left between them. CDR3 loop: CASSPRVNMASYNSPLHF. CDR3 sequence (DNA): TGTGCCAGCAGTCCCAGGGTGAATATGGCCTCCTATAATTCACCCCTCCACTTT. The full variable domain, with the rest looked up from reference TRBV11-2 and TRBJ1-6, is EAGVAQSPRYKIIEKRQSVAFWCNPISGHATLYWYQQILGQGPKLLIQFQNNGVVDDSQLPKDRFSAERLKGVDSTLKIQPAKLEDSAVYLCASSPRVNMASYNSPLHFGNGTRLTVT.

The CDR3 here is CASSLGQGAHSGANVLTF. The CDR3 region has the DNA TGTGCCAGTAGTCTCGGACAGGGGGCTCATTCTGGGGCCAACGTCCTGACTTTC. The chain has TRBV19 and TRBJ2-6, with TRBD1 matching over 11 bases. The CDR3 length is 18 residues. Germline V gene lookup returns CDR1 LNHDA and CDR2 SQIVND (reference sequence). V lost 5 bases and J lost 1; bases outside the gene matches: 7. The variable domain in full, completed from reference TRBV19 and TRBJ2-6, reads DGGITQSPKYLFRKEGQNVTLSCEQNLNHDAMYWYRQDPGQGLRLIYYSQIVNDFQKGDIAEGYSVSREKKESFPLTVTSAQKNPTAFYLCASSLGQGAHSGANVLTFGAGSRLTVL.

The gene calls are TRBV7-3 and TRBJ1-5, with a possible D match to TRBD1 (5 bases). CDR1 and CDR2 (germline): SGHTA, FQGTGA. Trimming stripped 3 bases from V and 7 bases from J, with 10 bases between. This CDR3 contains 13 residues. This CDR3 is CASSLNHRQPQHF. CDR3 coding DNA: TGTGCCAGCAGCTTGAATCACAGGCAGCCCCAGCATTTT.

The rearrangement joins TRBV4-1 to TRBJ2-7; a possible D gene is TRBD1 (6 bases). Germline-derived CDR1 and CDR2 are MGHRA and YSYEKL. This CDR3 spans 15 amino acids. V lost 0 bases, J lost 4 bases, and 13 bases lay in between. The CDR3 DNA reads TGCGCCAGCAGCCAAGATTTCAGGGGATTTTACGAGCAGTACTTC. Amino acids: CASSQDFRGFYEQYF.

This rearrangement joins TRBV29-1 to TRBJ2-7, with D perhaps matching TRBD1 (5 bases). The CDR3 length is 14 residues. Trimming stripped 5 bases from V and 6 bases from J, with 20 bases between. Germline V lookup: CDR1 SQVTM, CDR2 ANQGSEA. The CDR3 nucleotides are TGCAGCGTTTCATCAACAGGTATTGCTGGCGAGCAGTACTTC. This encodes CSVSSTGIAGEQYF.

This clone was seen a single time. V gene TRBV6-5 combines with J gene TRBJ2-2; 10 nucleotides line up with TRBD1. CDR1 is MNHEY, CDR2 SVGAGI, per germline. V trimming: 8 bases; J trimming: 6 bases; junction bases outside the gene matches: 6. This CDR3 contains 14 residues. The CDR3 here is CASGGTGVSGELFF. CDR3 coding DNA: TGTGCCAGCGGAGGGACAGGGGTGTCCGGGGAGCTGTTTTTT.

The chain couples TRBV6-1 to TRBJ2-7; weak D call: TRBD1 (5 bases). The germline CDR1 and CDR2 sequences are MNHNS and SASEGT. The CDR3 runs to 13 residues. With 6 bases removed from V and 2 bases from J, the gap between germline ends came to 11 bases. CDR3 DNA sequence: TGTGCCAGCAGACAGGAATGGGCCTACGAGCAGTACTTC. It yields the protein CASRQEWAYEQYF.

This CDR3 is CSAGPGLQSQGYTF. CDR3 nucleotide sequence: TGCAGCGCCGGACCGGGACTTCAATCCCAAGGCTACACCTTC. The chain couples TRBV29-1 to TRBJ1-2; weak D call: TRBD1 (5 bases). This CDR3 comprises 14 residues. CDR1 and CDR2 (germline): SQVTM, ANQGSEA. V lost 7 bases and J 8 bases, leaving 23 bases between the germline ends.

This clone was picked up one time. V and J are TRBV5-1 and TRBJ2-3, with 10 bases that match TRBD2. This CDR3 is 14 amino acids long. The V gene end was trimmed by 3 bases and the J gene end by 5 bases; junction bases not matched to a gene: 3. CDR1 is SGHRS and CDR2 is YFSETQ in the germline V gene. The CDR3 here is CASSSGLAEDTQYF. CDR3 bases: TGCGCCAGCAGCTCCGGACTAGCGGAAGATACGCAGTATTTT.

This clone was observed a single time. This rearrangement joins TRBV6-6 to TRBJ1-6, with D unclear. The germline CDR1 and CDR2 sequences are MNHNY and SVGAGI (reference sequence). The V gene lost 1 base and the J gene lost 7 bases, with 5 bases spanning the gap. The CDR3 is 13 residues long. CDR3 nucleotides: TGTGCCAGCAGTTACTGGGAGAATTCACCCCTCCACTTT. It is translated as CASSYWENSPLHF.

This clone was counted between two and nine times. This chain joins TRBV5-5 and TRBJ2-7; unclear D gene. The V gene's germline CDR1 is SGHKS and CDR2 YYEKEE (reference sequence). The CDR3 length is 13 residues. V dropped 0 bases and J dropped 3 bases, with 7 bases sitting between them. In nucleotides, the CDR3 is TGTGCCAGCAGCTTGGGAGACATCTACGAGCAGTACTTC. Translation: CASSLGDIYEQYF. Combining the CDR3 with reference TRBV5-5 and TRBJ2-7 gives the whole variable domain DAGVTQSPTHLIKTRGQQVTLRCSPISGHKSVSWYQQVLGQGPQFIFQYYEKEERGRGNFPDRFSARQFPNYSSELNVNALLLGDSALYLCASSLGDIYEQYFGPGTRLTVT.